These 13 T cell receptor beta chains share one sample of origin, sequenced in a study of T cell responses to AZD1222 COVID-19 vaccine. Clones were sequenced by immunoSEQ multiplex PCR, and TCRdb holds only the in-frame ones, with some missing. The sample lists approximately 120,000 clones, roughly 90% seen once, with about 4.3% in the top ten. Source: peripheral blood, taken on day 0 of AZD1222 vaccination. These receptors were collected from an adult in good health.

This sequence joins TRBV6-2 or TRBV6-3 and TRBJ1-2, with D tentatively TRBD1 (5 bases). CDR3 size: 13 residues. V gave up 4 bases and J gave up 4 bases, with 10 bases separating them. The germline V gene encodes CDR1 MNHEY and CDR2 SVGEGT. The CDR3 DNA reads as TGTGCCAGCAGTTCTCAAGGGGTCTATGGCTACACCTTC. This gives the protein CASSSQGVYGYTF.

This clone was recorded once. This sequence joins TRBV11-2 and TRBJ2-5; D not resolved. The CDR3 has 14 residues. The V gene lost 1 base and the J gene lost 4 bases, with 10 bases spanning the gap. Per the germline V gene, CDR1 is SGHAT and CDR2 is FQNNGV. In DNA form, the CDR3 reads TGTGCCAGCAGCTTAGGGCTTCTCGGAGAGACCCAGTACTTC. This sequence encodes CASSLGLLGETQYF.

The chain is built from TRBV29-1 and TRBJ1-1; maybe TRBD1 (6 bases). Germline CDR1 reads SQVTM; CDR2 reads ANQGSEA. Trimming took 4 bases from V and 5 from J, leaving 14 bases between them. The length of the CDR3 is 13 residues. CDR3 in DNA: TGCAGCGTTGCCCGGGGGGCTGGTACTGAAGCTTTCTTT. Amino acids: CSVARGAGTEAFF.

The DNA for the CDR3 is TGTGCCAGCACGAGGGGCTACTATGGCTACACCTTC. This codes for CASTRGYYGYTF. The rearrangement links TRBV6-5 to TRBJ1-2; weak D call: TRBD1 (5 bases). This CDR3 contains 12 residues. The V end was cut by 7 bases, the J end by 3 bases, with 9 bases between. Looked up from germline, CDR1 is MNHEY and CDR2 is SVGAGI.

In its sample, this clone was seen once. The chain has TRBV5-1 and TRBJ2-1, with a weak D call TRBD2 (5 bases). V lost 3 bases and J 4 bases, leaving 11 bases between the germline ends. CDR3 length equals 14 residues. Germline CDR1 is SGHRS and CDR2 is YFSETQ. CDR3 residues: CASSSNSEYNEQFF. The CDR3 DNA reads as TGCGCCAGCAGCTCTAATAGCGAATACAATGAGCAGTTCTTC.

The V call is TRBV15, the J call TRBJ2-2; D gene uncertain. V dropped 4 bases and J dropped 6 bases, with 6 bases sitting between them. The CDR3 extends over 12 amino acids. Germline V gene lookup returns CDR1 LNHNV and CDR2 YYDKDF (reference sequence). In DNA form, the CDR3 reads TGTGCCACCAGCATGCGTGCCGGGGAGCTGTTTTTT. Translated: CATSMRAGELFF.

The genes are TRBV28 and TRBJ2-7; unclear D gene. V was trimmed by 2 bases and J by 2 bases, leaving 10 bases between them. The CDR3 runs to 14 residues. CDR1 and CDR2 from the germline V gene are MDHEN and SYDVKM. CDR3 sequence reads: CASSLVAGPYEQYF. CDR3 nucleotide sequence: TGTGCCAGCAGTTTAGTCGCAGGTCCCTACGAGCAGTACTTC.

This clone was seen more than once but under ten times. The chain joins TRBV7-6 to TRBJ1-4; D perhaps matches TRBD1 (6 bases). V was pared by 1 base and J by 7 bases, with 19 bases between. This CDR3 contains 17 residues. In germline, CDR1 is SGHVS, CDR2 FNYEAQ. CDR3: CASSLGTATQPGEKLFF. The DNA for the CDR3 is TGTGCCAGCAGCTTAGGGACAGCGACACAGCCCGGTGAAAAACTGTTTTTT.

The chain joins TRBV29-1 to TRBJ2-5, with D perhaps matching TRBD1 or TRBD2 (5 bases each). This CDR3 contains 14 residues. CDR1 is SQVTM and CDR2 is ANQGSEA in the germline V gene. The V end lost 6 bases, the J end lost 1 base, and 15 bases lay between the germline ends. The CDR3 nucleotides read TGCAGCGTCCCTCCCTGGGGGATCCAAGAGACCCAGTACTTC. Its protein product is CSVPPWGIQETQYF.

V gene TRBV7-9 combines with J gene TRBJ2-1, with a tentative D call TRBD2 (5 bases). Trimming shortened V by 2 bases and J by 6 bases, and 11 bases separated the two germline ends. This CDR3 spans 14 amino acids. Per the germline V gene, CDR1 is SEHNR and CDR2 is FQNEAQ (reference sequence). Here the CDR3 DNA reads TGTGCCAGCAGCTTATACCGGGGTACCAATGAGCAGTTCTTC. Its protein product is CASSLYRGTNEQFF. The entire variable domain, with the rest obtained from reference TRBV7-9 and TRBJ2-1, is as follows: DTGVSQNPRHKITKRGQNVTFRCDPISEHNRLYWYRQTLGQGPEFLTYFQNEAQLEKSRLLSDRFSAERPKGSFSTLEIQRTEQGDSAMYLCASSLYRGTNEQFFGPGTRLTVL.

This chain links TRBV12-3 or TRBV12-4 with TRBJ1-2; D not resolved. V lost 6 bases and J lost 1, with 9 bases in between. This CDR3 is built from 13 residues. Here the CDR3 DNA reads TGTGCCAGCAGCCTCAAGCGTAACTATGGCTACACCTTC. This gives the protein CASSLKRNYGYTF.

The CDR3 coding sequence is TGTGCCAGCAGCCACAGTGGGACTGAAGCTTTCTTT. Its protein product is CASSHSGTEAFF. The chain recombines TRBV9 with TRBJ1-1; no definite D call. This CDR3 has 12 residues. The germline V gene encodes CDR1 SGDLS and CDR2 YYNGEE. V lost 4 bases to trimming and J lost 5 bases, with 9 bases between them.

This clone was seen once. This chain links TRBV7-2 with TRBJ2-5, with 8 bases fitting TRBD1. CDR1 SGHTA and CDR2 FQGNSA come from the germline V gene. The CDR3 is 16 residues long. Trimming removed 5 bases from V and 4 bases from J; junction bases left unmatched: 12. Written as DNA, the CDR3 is TGTGCCAGCAGCCGGATGGGCAGGGGGCTTGGAGAGACCCAGTACTTC. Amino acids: CASSRMGRGLGETQYF. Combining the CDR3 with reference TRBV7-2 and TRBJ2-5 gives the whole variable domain GAGVSQSPSNKVTEKGKDVELRCDPISGHTALYWYRQSLGQGLEFLIYFQGNSAPDKSGLPSDRFSAERTGGSVSTLTIQRTQQEDSAVYLCASSRMGRGLGETQYFGPGTRLLVL.